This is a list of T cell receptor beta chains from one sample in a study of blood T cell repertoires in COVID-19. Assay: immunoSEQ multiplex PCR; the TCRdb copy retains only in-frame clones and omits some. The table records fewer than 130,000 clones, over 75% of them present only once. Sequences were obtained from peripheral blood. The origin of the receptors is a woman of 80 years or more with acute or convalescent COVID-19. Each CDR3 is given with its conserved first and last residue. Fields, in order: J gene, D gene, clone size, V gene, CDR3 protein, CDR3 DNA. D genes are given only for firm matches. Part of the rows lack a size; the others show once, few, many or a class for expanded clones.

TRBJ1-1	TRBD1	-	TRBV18	CASSPRQGGMNTEAFF	TGTGCCAGCTCACCGAGACAGGGTGGGATGAACACTGAAGCTTTCTTT
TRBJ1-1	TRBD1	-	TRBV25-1	CASSEWGQGAGEAFF	TGTGCCAGCAGTGAATGGGGACAGGGGGCGGGTGAAGCTTTCTTT
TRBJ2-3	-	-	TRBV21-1	CASSKVGTDTQYF	TGTGCCAGCAGCAAAGTAGGCACAGATACGCAGTATTTT
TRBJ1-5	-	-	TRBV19	CASTETGGSNQPQHF	TGTGCCAGTACGGAGACAGGTGGTAGCAATCAGCCCCAGCATTTT
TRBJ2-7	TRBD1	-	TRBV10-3	CAISLDRVAYEQYF	TGTGCCATCAGTCTGGACAGGGTCGCCTACGAGCAGTACTTC
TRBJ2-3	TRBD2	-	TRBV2	CASSRLAASTDTQYF	TGTGCCAGCAGTAGACTAGCGGCCTCCACAGATACGCAGTATTTT
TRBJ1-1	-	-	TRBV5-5	CASSLWTVNTEAFF	TGTGCCAGCAGCTTGTGGACAGTGAACACTGAAGCTTTCTTT
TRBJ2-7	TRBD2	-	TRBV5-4	CASSETSGGEQYF	TGTGCCAGCAGTGAGACTAGCGGGGGCGAGCAGTACTTC
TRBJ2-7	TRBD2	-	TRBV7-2	CASSLASLRGLAGRGGEQYF	TGTGCCAGCAGCCTAGCAAGCCTCCGAGGACTAGCGGGGAGGGGGGGCGAGCAGTACTTC
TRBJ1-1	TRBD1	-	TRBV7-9	CASSLWDRANTEAFF	TGTGCCAGCAGCTTATGGGACAGGGCGAACACTGAAGCTTTCTTT
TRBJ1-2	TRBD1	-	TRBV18	CASSPGTGMNYGYTF	TGTGCCAGCTCACCAGGGACAGGGATGAACTATGGCTACACCTTC
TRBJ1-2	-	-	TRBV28	CASSVTGYGYTF	TGTGCCAGCAGTGTAACAGGGTATGGCTACACCTTC
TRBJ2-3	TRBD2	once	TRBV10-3	CAITEAGGPSTDTQYF	TGTGCCATCACCGAAGCGGGGGGGCCCAGCACAGATACGCAGTATTTT
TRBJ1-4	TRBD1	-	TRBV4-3	CASSRGTGNEKLFF	TGCGCCAGCAGCCGCGGGACAGGAAATGAAAAACTGTTTTTT
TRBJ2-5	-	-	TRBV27	CASSSGIETQYF	TGTGCCAGCAGTTCTGGCATCGAGACCCAGTACTTC
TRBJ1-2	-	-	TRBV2	CASSSGHYGYTF	TGTGCCAGCAGTTCAGGCCACTATGGCTACACCTTC
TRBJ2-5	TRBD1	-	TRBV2	CASSWDRAETQYF	TGTGCCAGCAGTTGGGACAGGGCGGAGACCCAGTACTTC
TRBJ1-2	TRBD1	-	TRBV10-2	CASSGGTGAWNTF	TGCGCCAGCAGTGGAGGGACAGGGGCTTGGAACACCTTC
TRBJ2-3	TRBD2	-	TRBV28	CASLVAGLDTQYF	TGTGCCAGCTTAGTAGCGGGGCTGGATACGCAGTATTTT
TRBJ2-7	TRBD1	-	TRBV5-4	CASSLGPPTGDYEQYF	TGTGCCAGCAGCTTGGGGCCCCCGACAGGGGACTACGAGCAGTACTTC
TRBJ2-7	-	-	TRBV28	CASSLGTTPSEQYF	TGTGCCAGCAGTTTGGGCACCACACCTTCCGAGCAGTACTTC
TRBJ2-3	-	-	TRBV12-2	CASRPRLAGGQDTQYF	TGTGCAAGTCGCCCCCGACTAGCGGGGGGGCAAGATACGCAGTATTTT
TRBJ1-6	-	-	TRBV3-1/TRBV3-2	CASSRGPNSPLHF	TGTGCCAGCAGCCGCGGGCCCAATTCACCCCTCCACTTT
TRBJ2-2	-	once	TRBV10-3	CATWQGYASGELFF	TGTGCCACCTGGCAGGGTTATGCGAGCGGGGAGCTGTTTTTT
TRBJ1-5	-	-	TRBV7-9	CASSLAGVRNQPQHF	TGTGCCAGCAGCTTAGCCGGGGTAAGGAACCAGCCCCAGCATTTT
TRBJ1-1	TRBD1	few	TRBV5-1	CASSTGTANTEAFF	TGCGCCAGCAGCACCGGGACAGCTAACACTGAAGCTTTCTTT
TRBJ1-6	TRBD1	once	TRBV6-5	CASSLTGAGSPLHF	TGTGCCAGCAGTTTAACAGGGGCCGGTTCACCCCTCCACTTT
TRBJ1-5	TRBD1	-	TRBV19	CASSIAPGGAGQPQHF	TGTGCCAGTAGTATAGCCCCAGGGGGCGCGGGGCAGCCCCAGCATTTT
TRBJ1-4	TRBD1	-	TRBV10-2	CASSESGGPEEKLFF	TGCGCCAGCAGTGAGTCAGGGGGCCCGGAGGAAAAACTGTTTTTT
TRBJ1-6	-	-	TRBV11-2	CASSPVRESPLHF	TGTGCCAGCAGCCCGGTTAGGGAGTCACCCCTCCACTTT
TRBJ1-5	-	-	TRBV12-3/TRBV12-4	CASSLDKGQPQHF	TGTGCCAGCAGTCTGGACAAAGGGCAGCCCCAGCATTTT
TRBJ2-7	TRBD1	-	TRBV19	CASSTDAGTGAYEQYF	TGTGCCAGTAGTACCGACGCCGGGACAGGGGCCTACGAGCAGTACTTC
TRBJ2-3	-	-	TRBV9	CASSVGGRTDTQYF	TGTGCCAGCAGCGTGGGGGGGCGGACAGATACGCAGTATTTT
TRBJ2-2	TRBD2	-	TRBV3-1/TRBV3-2	CASSQEVLGWTSSHTGELFF	TGTGCCAGCAGCCAAGAAGTTTTGGGATGGACTAGTTCCCACACCGGGGAGCTGTTTTTT
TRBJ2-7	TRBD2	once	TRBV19	CASKVGGGAGVYEQYF	TGTGCCAGTAAGGTGGGCGGGGGGGCCGGAGTCTACGAGCAGTACTTC
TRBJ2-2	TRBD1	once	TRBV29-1	CSARTGTTGELFF	TGCAGCGCCCGGACAGGTACCACCGGGGAGCTGTTTTTT
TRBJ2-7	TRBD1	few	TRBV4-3	CASSQEGQGAYEQYF	TGCGCCAGCAGCCAAGAGGGACAGGGGGCGTACGAGCAGTACTTC
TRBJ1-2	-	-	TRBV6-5	CASSSDRWEVNYGYTF	TGTGCCAGCAGTTCCGACAGGTGGGAAGTCAACTATGGCTACACCTTC
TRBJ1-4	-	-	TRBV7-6	CASSLVLPGVGEKLFF	TGTGCCAGCAGCTTAGTTTTGCCAGGGGTGGGTGAAAAACTGTTTTTT
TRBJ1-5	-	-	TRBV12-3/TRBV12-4	CASSGRSNQPQHF	TGTGCCAGTTCGGGGAGAAGCAATCAGCCCCAGCATTTT
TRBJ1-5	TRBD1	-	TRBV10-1	CARGQGANQPQHF	TGCGCCAGAGGACAGGGGGCAAATCAGCCCCAGCATTTT
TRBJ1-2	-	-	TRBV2	CASTQGFDYGYTF	TGTGCCAGCACTCAGGGCTTCGACTATGGCTACACCTTC
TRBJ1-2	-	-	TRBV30	CAWSVRGWRGYTF	TGTGCCTGGAGTGTGAGGGGGTGGCGAGGCTACACCTTC
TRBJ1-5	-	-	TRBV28	CASSLGQTTNQPQHF	TGTGCCAGCAGTCTGGGCCAAACCACCAATCAGCCCCAGCATTTT
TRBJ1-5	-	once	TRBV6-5	CASRGPGEPQHF	TGTGCCAGCAGGGGGCCTGGAGAGCCCCAGCATTTT
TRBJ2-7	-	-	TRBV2	CAYERRTEVSYEQYF	TGTGCCTACGAGAGGAGGACCGAGGTCTCCTACGAGCAGTACTTC
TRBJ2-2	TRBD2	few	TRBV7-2	CASSLGLAGYTGELFF	TGTGCCAGCAGCTTAGGACTAGCGGGGTACACCGGGGAGCTGTTTTTT
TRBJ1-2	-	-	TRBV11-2	CASSFEDRGYGYTF	TGTGCCAGCAGCTTTGAGGACAGAGGATATGGCTACACCTTC
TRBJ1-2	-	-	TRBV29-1	CSVEIGGRVNYGYTF	TGCAGCGTTGAAATTGGGGGCAGGGTTAACTATGGCTACACCTTC
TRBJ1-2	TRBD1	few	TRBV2	CASRKGASNYGYTF	TGTGCCAGCAGAAAGGGGGCGTCTAACTATGGCTACACCTTC